The clone carrying this TCR beta chain showed up just once. The antigen is undetermined. The time point was: pre-treatment sample, taken before nivolumab and TIL therapy. This was the immunoSEQ v3 assay. The method was immunoSEQ multiplex PCR; TCRdb's version includes in-frame clones alone and lacks a portion of them. The sample shows fewer than 60,000 clones, 80% to 90% of them seen only once. Per germline, CDR1 SGHRS and CDR2 YFSETQ. The V segment lost 3 bases and the J segment 7 bases; nucleotides outside the gene matches: 7. The CDR3 totals 15 residues. This record comes from a study of TIL therapy for anti-PD-1-resistant metastatic lung cancer. About the study: Tumors were harvested before any PD-1/PD-L1 blockade.

Regarding the study as a whole: TIL clonotype persistence in blood showed no apparent association with response.

The sequence came from a person aged 25-85 years with non-small cell lung cancer. The sample was blood, taken at baseline. The rearrangement joins TRBV5-1 to TRBJ2-2, with TRBD1 matching 9 bases. The CDR3 reads CASSSPQGAGGELFF. CDR3 sequence (DNA): TGCGCCAGCAGCTCACCACAGGGGGCTGGCGGGGAGCTGTTTTTT. Supplemented by reference TRBV5-1 and TRBJ2-2, the full variable domain reads KAGVTQTPRYLIKTRGQQVTLSCSPISGHRSVSWYQQTPGQGLQFLFEYFSETQRNKGNFPGRFSGRQFSNSRSEMNVSTLELGDSALYLCASSSPQGAGGELFFGEGSRLTVL.